This is a list of T cell receptor beta chains from one sample in a study of response to subunit inactivated influenza vaccine. Each CDR3 protein gets one entry after TCRdb re-called the RT-PCR reads with MiXCR. The data hold under 800,000 distinct CDR3 sequences, with about 14% observed a single time. The material was PBMCs from blood, obtained 14 days before vaccination. The receptors come from a man aged 50 or older who received an inactivated influenza vaccine. Each CDR3 is given with its conserved first and last residue. A D gene is named only where the DNA matches it firmly. Some rows have no size entry. The others give once, few or many, or a class for an expanded clone.

d_gene: .
j_gene: TRBJ2-3
abundance: .
v_gene: TRBV7-6
CDR3nt: TGTGCCAGCAGCTTAGAAGGGGGTCAGGTCTCAGATACGCAGTATTTT
CDR3aa: CASSLEGGQVSDTQYF

d_gene: .
j_gene: TRBJ2-1
abundance: few
v_gene: TRBV7-2
CDR3nt: TGTGCCAGCAGCTTAGGGACAGATGAGCAGTTCTTC
CDR3aa: CASSLGTDEQFF

d_gene: .
j_gene: TRBJ1-5
abundance: many
v_gene: TRBV12-3/TRBV12-4
CDR3nt: TGTGCCAGCGTTAGGGGGGGGGGGCATCAGCCCCAGCATTTT
CDR3aa: CASVRGGGHQPQHF

d_gene: TRBD1
j_gene: TRBJ1-4
abundance: few
v_gene: TRBV7-9
CDR3nt: TGTGCCAGCAGCTCCACCCTACAGGGGCTTAATGAAAAACTGTTTTTT
CDR3aa: CASSSTLQGLNEKLFF

d_gene: .
j_gene: TRBJ2-7
abundance: .
v_gene: TRBV20-1
CDR3nt: TGCAGTGCTAGCGGGGAGGAAGGCAGGACTCTCCACGAGCAGTACTTC
CDR3aa: CSASGEEGRTLHEQYF

d_gene: TRBD1
j_gene: TRBJ2-7
abundance: many
v_gene: TRBV7-2
CDR3nt: TGTGCCAGCAGCAAACGGGACAGAGCTTACGAGCAGTACTTC
CDR3aa: CASSKRDRAYEQYF

d_gene: .
j_gene: TRBJ2-1
abundance: many
v_gene: TRBV20-1
CDR3nt: TGCAGTGCTAGGGGAAGGGCCTACAATGAGCAGTTCTTC
CDR3aa: CSARGRAYNEQFF

d_gene: .
j_gene: TRBJ2-7
abundance: few
v_gene: TRBV29-1
CDR3nt: TGCAGCGTTGAAGTAGTCAGGGCCCTCAGCTCCTACGAGCAGTACTTC
CDR3aa: CSVEVVRALSSYEQYF

d_gene: .
j_gene: TRBJ2-2
abundance: .
v_gene: TRBV27
CDR3nt: TGTGCCAGCAGTTTAAAGAGAGTGCATTGGGGGGCGAACACCGGGGAGCTGTTTTTT
CDR3aa: CASSLKRVHWGANTGELFF

d_gene: .
j_gene: TRBJ2-1
abundance: few
v_gene: TRBV20-1
CDR3nt: TGCAGTGCTTCCCTAACCCCCTACAATGAGCAGTTCTTC
CDR3aa: CSASLTPYNEQFF

d_gene: .
j_gene: TRBJ2-5
abundance: few
v_gene: TRBV12-3/TRBV12-4
CDR3nt: TGTGCCAGCAGTTTGAATATTAACCAAGAGACCCAGTACTTC
CDR3aa: CASSLNINQETQYF

d_gene: .
j_gene: TRBJ1-1
abundance: many
v_gene: TRBV4-1
CDR3nt: TGCGCCAGCAGCCAAGAGAAGGGTTTGACTGAAGCTTTCTTT
CDR3aa: CASSQEKGLTEAFF

d_gene: .
j_gene: TRBJ1-5
abundance: many
v_gene: TRBV7-2
CDR3nt: TGTGCCAGCAGCGCAACAGGGATAAATCAGCCCCAGCATTTT
CDR3aa: CASSATGINQPQHF

d_gene: .
j_gene: TRBJ1-4
abundance: .
v_gene: TRBV12-3/TRBV12-4
CDR3nt: TGTGCCAGCAACAAAAACCCGGGACTCGGTGAAAAACTGTTTTTT
CDR3aa: CASNKNPGLGEKLFF

d_gene: .
j_gene: TRBJ2-3
abundance: .
v_gene: TRBV5-5
CDR3nt: TGTGCCAGCAGCCGAGACGGGGGGCAGGGAGATACGCAGTATTTT
CDR3aa: CASSRDGGQGDTQYF

d_gene: TRBD2
j_gene: TRBJ2-3
abundance: few
v_gene: TRBV20-1
CDR3nt: TGCAGTGCCGCCGGGACTAGTTCTACAGATACGCAGTATTTT
CDR3aa: CSAAGTSSTDTQYF

d_gene: .
j_gene: TRBJ2-2
abundance: few
v_gene: TRBV28
CDR3nt: TGTGCCAGCTCTAGGGAGACAGGGAACACCGGGGAGCTGTTTTTT
CDR3aa: CASSRETGNTGELFF